The TCR beta chain described here comes from a study of T cells after posttransplantation cyclophosphamide. Broader study findings: Skin or GI-infiltrating T cells shared few TRB sequences with blood.

Cyclophosphamide on days +3 and +4 followed busulfan-fludarabine conditioning and a marrow graft. Sequencing used immunoSEQ multiplex PCR; TCRdb keeps in-frame clones, though not all of them. The sample records some 4,500 clones, 80% being singletons. Worth noting for this clone: Its antigen is undetermined.

The CDR3 covers 13 residues. The germline V gene encodes CDR1 LGHNA and CDR2 YSLEER. V shed 4 bases and J 10 bases; nucleotides not matched to a gene: 6. This chain links TRBV4-3 with TRBJ1-5, with TRBD1 identical over 8 bases. Sample: PBMCs, taken after allogeneic stem cell transplant with posttransplant cyclophosphamide. The TCR originated in a male patient aged 50 to 59 who received an allogeneic stem cell transplant from a related donor and was CMV-positive. The graft donor may have given rise to some T cells. CDR3 bases: TGCGCCAGCAGCCGGGACAGGTCGAACCCCCAGCATTTT. Translation gives CASSRDRSNPQHF.